The sequence of this T cell receptor (beta chain) was determined in a study of T-cell reconstitution after alpha-beta-depleted transplantation in children (dated by TCRdb to about 2016). Context from the whole study: T-cell immune reconstitution after TCRalphabeta/CD19-depleted allogeneic hematopoietic cell transplantation in children was quantitatively tracked in the study by means of TCR repertoire profiling.

The treatment or condition label here, explained by the study, means: allogeneic hematopoietic cell transplantation with graft depleted of TCRalphabeta T cells and CD19 B cells. TCRalphabeta/CD19-depleted allogeneic hematopoietic cell grafts were given to the transplant recipients, all of whom were children. The library was obtained by PCR. TCRdb shows the sequencer as Illumina HiSeq 2500. To normalize quantification of the TCRbeta repertoire, the TCR libraries were built with molecular barcoding that relied on unique molecular identifiers. TCRdb reprocessed the public reads (quality trimming at Q25 with fastp, clone calling with MiXCR) and kept in-frame beta chains. For every CDR3 protein sequence, its rows merge into one entry that carries the most common genes and DNA. For this sample there are 700,000 to 950,000 distinct CDR3 sequences; around 17% appear just once. The top ten clonotypes cover 5% of the sample.

The V end loses 1 base and the J end loses 7 bases, and a stretch of 8 bases separates them. The CDR3 spans 12 residues, from the cysteine through the phenylalanine. The sequence is cut down to CDR3 DNA, 36 bases in frame from base 1. Sequences DFQATT (CDR1) and SNEGSKA (CDR2) are obtained from the germline V gene (reference sequence). Points the paper makes about the study in general: In some patients, the high TCRbeta diversity seen at day 60 was put down to recipient T cells and intrathymic progenitors that had survived conditioning. The apparently early alphabetaT-cell count recovery about two months after transplant was reportedly dependent on only several hundred rapidly expanded clones derived from non-depleted graft cells. The frequencies of hyperexpanded clones fell over the following months, and after one year, T-cell counts and TCRbeta diversity were mostly attributed to newly produced T cells.

For this clonotype: The antigen it recognizes is unknown. No base qualities exist here, and no much larger clone lies one base off it.

The chain joins TRBV20-1 to TRBJ1-5, with no reliable assignment of the D segment. Sequenced material: PBMCs, mostly from graft donor cells, taken 360 days after TCRalphabeta/CD19-depleted stem cell transplant. The receptor was isolated from a male patient between 5 and 17 years old who had a stem cell transplant for acute lymphoblastic leukemia, so the T cells may come from the graft donor. The nucleotide sequence is TGCAGTGCTAGAGGCGCGAGGCAGCCCCAGCATTTT. The resulting protein is CSARGARQPQHF.